One sample yielded the 6 T cell receptor beta chains listed below, sequenced in a study of cytomegalovirus exposure and HLA in healthy donors. In the PCR, 60 Vbeta and 13 Jbeta primers were used. The repertoire was sequenced with immunoSEQ multiplex PCR; TCRdb's copy has only in-frame clones and lacks some. The sample comprises about 130,000 clones, 60% to 75% of which are singletons, and over 6% rests with the top ten. The sequencing input was PBMCs. Receptors were obtained from a man younger than 45 in good health and CMV-seronegative.

The J gene is TRBJ1-2, the V gene TRBV28; TRBD1 is a possible D gene (6 bases). Germline CDR1 reads MDHEN; CDR2 reads SYDVKM. This CDR3 region has 14 residues. V was pared by 8 bases and J by 1 base, with 14 bases between. CDR3 nucleotides: TGTGCCAGCTTACAGGGAGGGGGTAACTATGGCTACACCTTC. This sequence encodes CASLQGGGNYGYTF.

This rearrangement joins TRBV2 to TRBJ2-7; D gene uncertain. This CDR3 comprises 15 residues. V was cut by 7 bases and J by 0 bases, with 16 bases left in between. Germline CDR1 reads SNHLY; CDR2 reads FYNNEI. The CDR3 DNA reads TGTGCCAGCACCCCGGGTCCCGAGACCTCCTACGAGCAGTACTTC. Protein sequence: CASTPGPETSYEQYF.

The J gene is TRBJ2-7, the V gene TRBV6-6; 7 nucleotides match TRBD1. Germline trimming cut 0 bases from V and 2 bases from J; bases unmatched to any gene: 7. The CDR3 has 16 residues. Germline CDR1 MNHNY, CDR2 SVGAGI (reference sequence). The CDR3 coding sequence is TGTGCCAGCAGTTACTCGAGGGACAGATTTACCTACGAGCAGTACTTC. It codes for CASSYSRDRFTYEQYF.

J is TRBJ1-1 and V is TRBV4-2, with D unclear. Trimming took off 4 bases at V and 3 bases at J, with 15 bases between the two ends. Germline CDR1 and CDR2: LGHNA and YNFKEQ. The CDR3 totals 15 residues. The CDR3 region has the DNA TGTGCCAGCAGCCTCCAACCCGGAGGAGACACTGAAGCTTTCTTT. Translating it yields CASSLQPGGDTEAFF.

This chain links TRBV5-6 with TRBJ2-3, with 7 bases fitting TRBD1. The CDR3 length is 16 residues. The junction had 6 bases not matched to a gene; V was cut back by 2 bases and J by 0 bases. Looked up from germline, CDR1 is SGHDT and CDR2 is YYEEEE. Written as DNA, the CDR3 is TGTGCCAGCAGCTTTGGACAGGACGCTAGCACAGATACGCAGTATTTT. Its protein product is CASSFGQDASTDTQYF.

This clone occurred a few times. The gene calls are TRBV6-1 and TRBJ2-7; 10 bases match TRBD2. The CDR3 loop spans 15 amino acids. Germline V gene sequence: CDR1 MNHNS, CDR2 SASEGT. Trimming took 4 bases from V and 7 from J; bases not matched to a gene: 10. The CDR3 reads CASSALRTSGDEQYF. DNA for the CDR3: TGTGCCAGCAGTGCGCTGCGAACTAGCGGGGATGAGCAGTACTTC.